This is a list of T cell receptor beta chains from one sample in a study of cytomegalovirus exposure and HLA in healthy donors. Generated by immunoSEQ multiplex PCR, the TCRdb table keeps only in-frame clones and is missing some. The listing contains some 70,000 clones. The specimen was PBMCs. Receptors were obtained from a man in his forties in good health and CMV-seronegative. The CDR3 runs from the conserved cysteine through the conserved F or W. D genes are given only for firm matches.

v_call: TRBV6-1; j_call: TRBJ1-1; d_call: NA; cdr3_aa: CASSEARGAVGNTEAFF; cdr3_nt: TGTGCCAGCAGTGAAGCAAGAGGCGCGGTAGGGAACACTGAAGCTTTCTTT
v_call: TRBV7-9; j_call: TRBJ2-7; d_call: NA; cdr3_aa: CASSLDRTPYEQYF; cdr3_nt: TGTGCCAGCAGCTTAGATCGGACACCCTACGAGCAGTACTTC
v_call: TRBV5-1; j_call: TRBJ1-3; d_call: TRBD1; cdr3_aa: CASSLGAQGDGNTIYF; cdr3_nt: TGCGCCAGCAGCTTGGGGGCCCAGGGGGATGGAAACACCATATATTTT
v_call: TRBV11-2; j_call: TRBJ1-2; d_call: TRBD1; cdr3_aa: CASSPPGQRTDGYTF; cdr3_nt: TGTGCCAGCAGCCCACCGGGACAGCGAACGGATGGCTACACCTTC
v_call: TRBV11-2; j_call: TRBJ1-1; d_call: NA; cdr3_aa: CASSLAAGNTEAFF; cdr3_nt: TGTGCCAGCAGCTTAGCAGCGGGGAACACTGAAGCTTTCTTT
v_call: TRBV20-1; j_call: TRBJ2-7; d_call: NA; cdr3_aa: CSGQSQDEQYF; cdr3_nt: TGCAGTGGTCAGTCTCAGGACGAGCAGTACTTC
v_call: TRBV5-4; j_call: TRBJ1-1; d_call: TRBD1; cdr3_aa: CASSLSGTGGTEAFF; cdr3_nt: TGTGCCAGCAGCTTGTCCGGGACAGGGGGCACTGAAGCTTTCTTT
v_call: TRBV2; j_call: TRBJ1-5; d_call: TRBD1; cdr3_aa: CASNEQGAGSQPQHF; cdr3_nt: TGTGCCAGCAACGAACAGGGGGCGGGGAGTCAGCCCCAGCATTTT
v_call: TRBV7-8; j_call: TRBJ2-1; d_call: TRBD1; cdr3_aa: CASTTDRGDEQFF; cdr3_nt: TGTGCCAGCACCACGGACAGGGGAGATGAGCAGTTCTTC
v_call: TRBV13; j_call: TRBJ1-1; d_call: NA; cdr3_aa: CASSLQDTTDDRNTEAFF; cdr3_nt: TGTGCCAGCAGCTTGCAAGATACGACAGACGACCGGAACACTGAAGCTTTCTTT
v_call: TRBV19; j_call: TRBJ2-7; d_call: TRBD1; cdr3_aa: CASSRPGTGPPYEQYF; cdr3_nt: TGTGCCAGTAGTAGGCCCGGGACAGGGCCCCCCTACGAGCAGTACTTC
v_call: TRBV30; j_call: TRBJ2-7; d_call: NA; cdr3_aa: CAWMGSGGPGEQYF; cdr3_nt: TGTGCCTGGATGGGGTCCGGAGGGCCCGGTGAGCAGTACTTC
v_call: TRBV30; j_call: TRBJ2-1; d_call: TRBD1; cdr3_aa: CAWSAGQAYNEQFF; cdr3_nt: TGTGCCTGGAGCGCCGGACAGGCCTACAATGAGCAGTTCTTC
v_call: TRBV28; j_call: TRBJ1-5; d_call: NA; cdr3_aa: CASSNSGTEVSNQPQHF; cdr3_nt: TGTGCCAGCTCCAATAGTGGGACTGAAGTAAGCAATCAGCCCCAGCATTTT
v_call: TRBV7-2; j_call: TRBJ2-3; d_call: TRBD2; cdr3_aa: CASSLLAGGGVRDTQYF; cdr3_nt: TGTGCCAGCAGCTTATTGGCGGGGGGCGGAGTAAGAGATACGCAGTATTTT
v_call: TRBV9; j_call: TRBJ2-5; d_call: TRBD2; cdr3_aa: CASSVGASGAQETQYF; cdr3_nt: TGTGCCAGCAGCGTAGGGGCTAGCGGGGCTCAAGAGACCCAGTACTTC
v_call: TRBV11-2; j_call: TRBJ2-7; d_call: TRBD2; cdr3_aa: CASRTLGGGAYEQYF; cdr3_nt: TGTGCCAGCAGGACTTTGGGCGGGGGGGCTTACGAGCAGTACTTC
v_call: TRBV6-5; j_call: TRBJ2-1; d_call: NA; cdr3_aa: CASSRGRPPNEQFF; cdr3_nt: TGTGCCAGCAGTCGAGGTCGCCCTCCTAATGAGCAGTTCTTC
v_call: TRBV11-1; j_call: TRBJ2-5; d_call: TRBD1; cdr3_aa: CASSLRDRVQETQYF; cdr3_nt: TGTGCCAGCAGCTTGAGGGACAGGGTCCAAGAGACCCAGTACTTC
v_call: TRBV29-1; j_call: TRBJ1-2; d_call: NA; cdr3_aa: CSVDRAANYGYTF; cdr3_nt: TGCAGCGTTGACAGGGCCGCAAACTATGGCTACACCTTC
v_call: TRBV7-9; j_call: TRBJ2-3; d_call: NA; cdr3_aa: CASSLDRVWDSVDTQYF; cdr3_nt: TGTGCCAGCAGCTTAGATAGGGTCTGGGACTCAGTAGATACGCAGTATTTT
v_call: TRBV6-6; j_call: TRBJ1-4; d_call: NA; cdr3_aa: CASSDGGNEKLFF; cdr3_nt: TGTGCCAGCAGCGACGGGGGTAATGAAAAACTGTTTTTT
v_call: TRBV28; j_call: TRBJ2-3; d_call: NA; cdr3_aa: CASEAEDPKYTDTQYF; cdr3_nt: TGTGCCAGCGAAGCGGAGGACCCCAAGTACACAGATACGCAGTATTTT
v_call: TRBV4-2; j_call: TRBJ1-6; d_call: NA; cdr3_aa: CASSQDHGENSPLHF; cdr3_nt: TGTGCCAGCAGCCAAGATCATGGAGAAAATTCACCCCTCCACTTT
v_call: TRBV5-5; j_call: TRBJ2-7; d_call: NA; cdr3_aa: CASSLTYEQYF; cdr3_nt: TGTGCCAGCAGCCTTACCTACGAGCAGTACTTC
v_call: TRBV4-1; j_call: TRBJ1-4; d_call: NA; cdr3_aa: CASSQGTLARGGNEKLFF; cdr3_nt: TGCGCCAGCAGCCAGGGGACCCTGGCCCGGGGGGGTAATGAAAAACTGTTTTTT
v_call: TRBV5-6; j_call: TRBJ2-2; d_call: NA; cdr3_aa: CASSFGLTEGTGELFF; cdr3_nt: TGTGCCAGCAGCTTCGGTCTGACAGAAGGCACCGGGGAGCTGTTTTTT
v_call: TRBV30; j_call: TRBJ2-7; d_call: NA; cdr3_aa: CAWSVGAHYEQYF; cdr3_nt: TGTGCCTGGAGTGTAGGGGCGCACTACGAGCAGTACTTC
v_call: TRBV19; j_call: TRBJ1-1; d_call: NA; cdr3_aa: CASSIAAEAFF; cdr3_nt: TGTGCCAGTAGTATAGCCGCTGAAGCTTTCTTT
v_call: TRBV4-1; j_call: TRBJ1-4; d_call: TRBD1; cdr3_aa: CASSRGTGDPSANEKLFF; cdr3_nt: TGCGCCAGCAGCCGAGGGACAGGCGATCCCTCGGCTAATGAAAAACTGTTTTTT
v_call: TRBV2; j_call: TRBJ2-5; d_call: TRBD2; cdr3_aa: CASSRGEETQYF; cdr3_nt: TGTGCCAGCAGCCGGGGGGAGGAGACCCAGTACTTC
v_call: TRBV28; j_call: TRBJ1-1; d_call: NA; cdr3_aa: CASSLSGKGTEAFF; cdr3_nt: TGTGCCAGCAGTTTGTCAGGGAAAGGCACTGAAGCTTTCTTT
v_call: TRBV30; j_call: TRBJ1-3; d_call: NA; cdr3_aa: CAWAYNPGNTIYF; cdr3_nt: TGTGCCTGGGCTTACAACCCCGGAAACACCATATATTTT
v_call: TRBV5-1; j_call: TRBJ1-1; d_call: TRBD1; cdr3_aa: CASSLVGQGFTEAFF; cdr3_nt: TGCGCCAGCAGCTTGGTGGGACAGGGCTTCACTGAAGCTTTCTTT
v_call: TRBV18; j_call: TRBJ2-3; d_call: TRBD1; cdr3_aa: CASSPTGVTDTQYF; cdr3_nt: TGTGCCAGCTCACCTACAGGGGTCACAGATACGCAGTATTTT
v_call: TRBV20-1; j_call: TRBJ1-1; d_call: NA; cdr3_aa: CSGPGNTEAFF; cdr3_nt: TGCAGTGGCCCCGGGAACACTGAAGCTTTCTTT
v_call: TRBV19; j_call: TRBJ2-7; d_call: NA; cdr3_aa: CASRETDQTFYEQYF; cdr3_nt: TGTGCCAGTAGAGAGACAGACCAAACCTTCTACGAGCAGTACTTC
v_call: TRBV7-6; j_call: TRBJ1-1; d_call: NA; cdr3_aa: CASSLDTFGTEAFF; cdr3_nt: TGTGCCAGCAGCTTAGACACCTTCGGGACTGAAGCTTTCTTT
v_call: TRBV19; j_call: TRBJ2-3; d_call: NA; cdr3_aa: CASSESTDSTDTQYF; cdr3_nt: TGTGCCAGTAGTGAATCGACAGATAGCACAGATACGCAGTATTTT
v_call: TRBV10-1; j_call: TRBJ2-3; d_call: NA; cdr3_aa: CASSDFVETDTQYF; cdr3_nt: TGCGCCAGCAGTGATTTCGTAGAAACAGATACGCAGTATTTT
v_call: TRBV7-3; j_call: TRBJ2-2; d_call: NA; cdr3_aa: CASSFGGVGELFF; cdr3_nt: TGTGCCAGCAGCTTTGGAGGGGTCGGGGAGCTGTTTTTT
v_call: TRBV5-1; j_call: TRBJ2-3; d_call: TRBD1; cdr3_aa: CASSSTGGTDTQYF; cdr3_nt: TGCGCCAGCAGCTCGACAGGGGGCACAGATACGCAGTATTTT
v_call: TRBV6-5; j_call: TRBJ1-5; d_call: TRBD1; cdr3_aa: CASSQRQGSNQPQHF; cdr3_nt: TGTGCCAGCAGTCAACGACAGGGAAGCAATCAGCCCCAGCATTTT
v_call: TRBV5-1; j_call: TRBJ2-7; d_call: TRBD1; cdr3_aa: CASSLSGTGIGEQYF; cdr3_nt: TGCGCCAGCAGCCTATCTGGGACAGGGATCGGCGAGCAGTACTTC
v_call: TRBV7-9; j_call: TRBJ1-4; d_call: NA; cdr3_aa: CASSPYGESNEKLFF; cdr3_nt: TGTGCCAGCAGCCCCTACGGGGAAAGTAATGAAAAACTGTTTTTT
v_call: TRBV25-1; j_call: TRBJ2-5; d_call: TRBD1; cdr3_aa: CARVQGLGETQYF; cdr3_nt: TGTGCCAGAGTACAGGGGTTAGGGGAGACCCAGTACTTC
v_call: TRBV5-1; j_call: TRBJ2-3; d_call: NA; cdr3_aa: CASSPLRDTSTDTQYF; cdr3_nt: TGCGCCAGCAGCCCCCTGAGAGATACTAGCACAGATACGCAGTATTTT
v_call: TRBV6-5; j_call: TRBJ1-6; d_call: TRBD1; cdr3_aa: CASSYEGRDSVSPLHF; cdr3_nt: TGTGCCAGCAGTTACGAAGGTCGGGACAGCGTTTCACCCCTCCACTTT
v_call: TRBV10-3; j_call: TRBJ2-3; d_call: TRBD2; cdr3_aa: CAISESLGLAGGRYTDTQYF; cdr3_nt: TGTGCCATCAGTGAGTCGTTGGGACTAGCGGGGGGGCGTTACACAGATACGCAGTATTTT
v_call: TRBV5-1; j_call: TRBJ2-3; d_call: TRBD2; cdr3_aa: CASSLAALAGGTDTQYF; cdr3_nt: TGCGCCAGCAGCTTGGCCGCGCTAGCGGGCGGCACAGATACGCAGTATTTT
v_call: TRBV7-8; j_call: TRBJ2-1; d_call: TRBD1; cdr3_aa: CASSLRDSYNEQFF; cdr3_nt: TGTGCCAGCAGCCTCCGGGACAGCTACAATGAGCAGTTCTTC
v_call: TRBV6-1; j_call: TRBJ2-1; d_call: NA; cdr3_aa: CASSEVSSDEQFF; cdr3_nt: TGTGCCAGCAGTGAAGTTAGTAGCGATGAGCAGTTCTTC
v_call: TRBV4-1; j_call: TRBJ2-5; d_call: TRBD1; cdr3_aa: CASSQGTGLGTQYF; cdr3_nt: TGCGCCAGCAGCCAAGGGACAGGCCTGGGGACCCAGTACTTC